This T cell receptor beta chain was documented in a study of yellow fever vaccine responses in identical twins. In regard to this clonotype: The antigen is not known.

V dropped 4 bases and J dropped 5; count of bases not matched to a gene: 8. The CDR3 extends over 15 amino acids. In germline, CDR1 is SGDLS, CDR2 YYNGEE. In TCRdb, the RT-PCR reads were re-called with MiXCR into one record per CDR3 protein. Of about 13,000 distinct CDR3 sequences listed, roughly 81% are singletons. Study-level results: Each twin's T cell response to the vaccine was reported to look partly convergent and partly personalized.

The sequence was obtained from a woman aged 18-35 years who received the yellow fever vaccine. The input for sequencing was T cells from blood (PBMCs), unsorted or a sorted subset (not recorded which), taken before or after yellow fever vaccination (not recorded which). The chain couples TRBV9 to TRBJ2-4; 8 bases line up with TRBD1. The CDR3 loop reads CASSPKTGEENIQYF. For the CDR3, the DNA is TGTGCCAGCAGCCCAAAGACAGGGGAGGAAAACATTCAGTACTTC.